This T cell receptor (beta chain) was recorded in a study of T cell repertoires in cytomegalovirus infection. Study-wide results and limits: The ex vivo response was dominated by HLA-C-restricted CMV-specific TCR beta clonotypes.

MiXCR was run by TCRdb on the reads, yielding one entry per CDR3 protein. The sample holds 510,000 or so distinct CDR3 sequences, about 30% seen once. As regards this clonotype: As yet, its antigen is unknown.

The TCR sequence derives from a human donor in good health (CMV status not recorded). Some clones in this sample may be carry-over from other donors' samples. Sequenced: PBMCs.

The CDR3 DNA follows: TGTGGGACCGACCCCTTCGAGCAGTACGTC. Protein sequence: CGTDPFEQYV. This chain links TRBV7-6 with TRBJ2-7; D unclear. CDR1 and CDR2 from the germline V gene are SGHVS and FNYEAQ. The CDR3 sequence is 10 residues long.